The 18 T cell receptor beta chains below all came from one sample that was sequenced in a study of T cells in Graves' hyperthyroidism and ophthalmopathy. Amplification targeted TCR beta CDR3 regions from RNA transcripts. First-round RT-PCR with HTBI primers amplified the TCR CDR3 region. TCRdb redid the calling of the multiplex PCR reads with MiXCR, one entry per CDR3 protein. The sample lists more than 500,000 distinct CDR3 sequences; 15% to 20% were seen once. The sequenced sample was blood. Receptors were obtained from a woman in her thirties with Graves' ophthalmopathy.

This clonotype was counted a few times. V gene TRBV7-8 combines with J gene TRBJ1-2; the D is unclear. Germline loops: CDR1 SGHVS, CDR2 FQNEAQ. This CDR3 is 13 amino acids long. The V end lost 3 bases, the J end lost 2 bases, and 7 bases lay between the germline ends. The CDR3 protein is CASSFAENYGYTF. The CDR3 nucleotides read TGTGCCAGCAGCTTTGCAGAAAACTATGGCTACACCTTC.

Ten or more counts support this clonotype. CDR3 protein: CASSPGQGDEKLFF. The CDR3 DNA reads TGTGCCAGCTCACCCGGACAGGGGGATGAAAAACTGTTTTTT. J is TRBJ1-4 and V is TRBV18; 10 nucleotides agree with TRBD1. The CDR3 has 14 residues. The junction had 1 base not matched to a gene; V was cut back by 3 bases and J by 6 bases. Germline CDR1 and CDR2: KGHSH and LQKENI.

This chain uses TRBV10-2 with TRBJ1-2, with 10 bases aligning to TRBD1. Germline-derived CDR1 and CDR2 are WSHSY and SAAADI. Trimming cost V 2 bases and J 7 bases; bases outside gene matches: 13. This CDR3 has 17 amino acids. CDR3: CASSETRDGTGDTGYTF. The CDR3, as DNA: TGCGCCAGCAGTGAGACCCGAGATGGGACAGGGGATACTGGCTACACCTTC.

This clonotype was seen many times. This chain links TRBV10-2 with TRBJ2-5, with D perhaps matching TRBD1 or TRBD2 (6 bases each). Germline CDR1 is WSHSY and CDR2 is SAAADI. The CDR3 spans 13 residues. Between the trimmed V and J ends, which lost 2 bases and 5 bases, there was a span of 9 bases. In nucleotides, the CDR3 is TGCGCCAGCAGTGAGGTGGGGGGCGAGACCCAGTACTTC. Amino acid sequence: CASSEVGGETQYF.

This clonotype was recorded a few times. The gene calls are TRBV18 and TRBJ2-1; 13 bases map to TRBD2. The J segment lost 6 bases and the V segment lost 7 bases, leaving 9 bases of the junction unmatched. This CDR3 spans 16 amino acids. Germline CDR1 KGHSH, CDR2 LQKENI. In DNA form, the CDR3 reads TGTGCCAGCTTCTATGGACTAGCGGGAGCTGGCAATGAGCAGTTCTTC. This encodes CASFYGLAGAGNEQFF.

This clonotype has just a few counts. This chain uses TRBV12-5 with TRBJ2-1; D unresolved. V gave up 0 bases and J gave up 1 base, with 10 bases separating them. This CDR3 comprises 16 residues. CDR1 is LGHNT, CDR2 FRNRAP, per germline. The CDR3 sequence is CASGLVLGGSYNEQFF. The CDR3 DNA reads TGTGCTAGTGGTTTGGTGCTGGGTGGATCCTACAATGAGCAGTTCTTC.

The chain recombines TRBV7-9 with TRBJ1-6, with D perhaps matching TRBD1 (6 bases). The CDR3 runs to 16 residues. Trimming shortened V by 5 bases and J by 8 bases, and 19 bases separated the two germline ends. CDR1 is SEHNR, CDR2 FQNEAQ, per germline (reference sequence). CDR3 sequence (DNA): TGTGCCAGCAGCCTCATCCTAGGGGGTCCGGATTCACCCCTCCACTTT. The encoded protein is CASSLILGGPDSPLHF. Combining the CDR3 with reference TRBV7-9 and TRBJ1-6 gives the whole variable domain DTGVSQNPRHKITKRGQNVTFRCDPISEHNRLYWYRQTLGQGPEFLTYFQNEAQLEKSRLLSDRFSAERPKGSFSTLEIQRTEQGDSAMYLCASSLILGGPDSPLHFGNGTRLTVT.

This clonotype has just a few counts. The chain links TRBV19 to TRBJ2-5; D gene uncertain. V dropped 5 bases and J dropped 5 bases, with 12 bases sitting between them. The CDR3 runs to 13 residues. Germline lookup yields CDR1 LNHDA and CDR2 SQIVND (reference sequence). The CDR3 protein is CASSLYRMETQYF. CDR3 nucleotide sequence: TGTGCCAGTAGTCTTTACCGGATGGAGACCCAGTACTTC.

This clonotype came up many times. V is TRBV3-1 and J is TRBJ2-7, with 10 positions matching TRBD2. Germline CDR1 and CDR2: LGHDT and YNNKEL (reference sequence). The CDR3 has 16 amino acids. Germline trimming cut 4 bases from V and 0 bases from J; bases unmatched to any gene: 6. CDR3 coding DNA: TGTGCCAGCAGCCGGACTAGCGGACCGAGCTCCTACGAGCAGTACTTC. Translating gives CASSRTSGPSSYEQYF.

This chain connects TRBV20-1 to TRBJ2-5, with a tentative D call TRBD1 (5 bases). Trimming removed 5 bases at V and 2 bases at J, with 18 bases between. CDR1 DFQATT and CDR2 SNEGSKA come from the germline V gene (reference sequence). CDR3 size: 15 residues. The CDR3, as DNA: TGCAGTGCTCTAGACCGGGCAAGGGGACAAGAGACCCAGTACTTC. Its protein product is CSALDRARGQETQYF.

CDR3 DNA sequence: TGTGCCAGCAGTTTGAGACAGGGGTTGACCACTGAAGCTTTCTTT. This gives the protein CASSLRQGLTTEAFF. The chain uses TRBV27 and TRBJ1-1; 8 bases agree with TRBD1. Per germline, CDR1 MNHEY and CDR2 SMNVEV (reference sequence). The CDR3 sequence is 15 residues long. Trimming removed 3 bases from V and 4 bases from J; junction bases left unmatched: 7.

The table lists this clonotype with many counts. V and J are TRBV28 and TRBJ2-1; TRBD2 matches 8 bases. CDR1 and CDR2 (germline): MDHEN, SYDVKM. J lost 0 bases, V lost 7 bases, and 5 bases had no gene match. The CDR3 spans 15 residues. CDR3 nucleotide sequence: TGTGCCAGCACGAGCGGGAGAAACTCCTACAATGAGCAGTTCTTC. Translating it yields CASTSGRNSYNEQFF. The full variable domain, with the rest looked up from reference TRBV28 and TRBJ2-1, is DVKVTQSSRYLVKRTGEKVFLECVQDMDHENMFWYRQDPGLGLRLIYFSYDVKMKEKGDIPEGYSVSREKKERFSLILESASTNQTSMYLCASTSGRNSYNEQFFGPGTRLTVL.

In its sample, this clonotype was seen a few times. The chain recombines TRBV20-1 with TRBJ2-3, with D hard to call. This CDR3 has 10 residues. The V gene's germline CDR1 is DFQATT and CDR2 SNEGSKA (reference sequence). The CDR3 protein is CSVVRDTQYF. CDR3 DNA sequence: TGCAGCGTTGTTAGGGATACGCAGTATTTT.

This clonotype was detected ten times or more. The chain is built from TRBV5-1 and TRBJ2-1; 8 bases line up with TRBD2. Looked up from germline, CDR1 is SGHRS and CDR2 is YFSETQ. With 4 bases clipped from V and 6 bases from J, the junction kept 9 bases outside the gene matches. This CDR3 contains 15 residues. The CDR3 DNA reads TGCGCCAGCAGCGCCGAAGGAGCGGGAGCCAATGAGCAGTTCTTC. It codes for CASSAEGAGANEQFF.

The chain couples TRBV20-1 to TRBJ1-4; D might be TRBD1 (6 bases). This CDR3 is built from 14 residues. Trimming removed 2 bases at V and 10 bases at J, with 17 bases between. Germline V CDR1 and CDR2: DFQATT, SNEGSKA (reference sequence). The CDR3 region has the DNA TGCAGTGCTAGACCTAGGGGGGGAATAGCAAAACTGTTTTTT. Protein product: CSARPRGGIAKLFF.

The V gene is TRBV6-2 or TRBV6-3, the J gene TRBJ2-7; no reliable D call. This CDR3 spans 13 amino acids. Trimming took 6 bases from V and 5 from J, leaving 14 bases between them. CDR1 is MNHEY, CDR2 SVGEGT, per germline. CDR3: CASSPQPPNEQYF. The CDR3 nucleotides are TGTGCCAGCAGCCCCCAGCCCCCCAACGAGCAGTACTTC.

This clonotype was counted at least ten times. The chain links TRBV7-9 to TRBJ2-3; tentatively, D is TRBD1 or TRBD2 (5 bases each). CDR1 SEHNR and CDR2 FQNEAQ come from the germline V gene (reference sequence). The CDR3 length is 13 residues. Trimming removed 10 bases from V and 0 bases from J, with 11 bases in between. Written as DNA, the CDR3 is TGTGCCACCAGGGACGGGAGCACAGATACGCAGTATTTT. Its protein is CATRDGSTDTQYF.

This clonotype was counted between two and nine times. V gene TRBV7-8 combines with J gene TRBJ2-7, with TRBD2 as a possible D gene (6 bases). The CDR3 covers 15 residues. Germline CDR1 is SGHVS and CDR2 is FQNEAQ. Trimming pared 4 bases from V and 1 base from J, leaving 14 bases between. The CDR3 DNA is TGTGCCAGCAGCTGGAGGGACTTGCCTTCCTACGAGCAGTACTTC. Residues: CASSWRDLPSYEQYF.